A single sample gave rise to the 18 T cell receptor beta chains below, sequenced in a study of blood T cell repertoires in COVID-19. TCRdb keeps only in-frame clones here, not all; method: immunoSEQ multiplex PCR. The profile shows around 200,000 clones, 70% to 90% of them singletons. Sequenced material: peripheral blood. These receptors all stem from a woman older than 75 with acute or convalescent COVID-19.

The CDR3 region is CASSRTGGGGYGYTF. The CDR3 DNA sequence: TGTGCCAGCAGCAGGACAGGGGGCGGTGGCTATGGCTACACCTTC. V gene TRBV5-8 combines with J gene TRBJ1-2; 11 bases align to TRBD1. The germline V gene encodes CDR1 SGHTS and CDR2 YDEGEE. V dropped 4 bases and J dropped 4; count of bases not matched to a gene: 6. CDR3 length: 15 amino acids.

The chain has TRBV18 and TRBJ2-7; 9 bases align to TRBD1. V lost 6 bases, J lost 3 bases, and 9 bases stayed unmatched. The germline V gene encodes CDR1 KGHSH and CDR2 LQKENI. The CDR3 has 15 residues. The CDR3 coding sequence is TGTGCCAGCTCGCTCGTAACAGGGGGCGGCTACGAGCAGTACTTC. It yields the protein CASSLVTGGGYEQYF.

This chain connects TRBV11-2 to TRBJ2-7; D might be TRBD2 (5 bases). Germline CDR1 is SGHAT and CDR2 is FQNNGV. This CDR3 spans 15 amino acids. V was cut by 3 bases and J by 0 bases, with 12 bases left in between. This CDR3 is CASSLRERSSYEQYF. In nucleotides, the CDR3 is TGTGCCAGCAGCTTGAGGGAGAGGAGCTCCTACGAGCAGTACTTC.

This clone was picked up a small number of times. The rearrangement joins TRBV7-8 to TRBJ1-4; 7 nucleotides agree with TRBD1. Per the germline V gene, CDR1 is SGHVS and CDR2 is FQNEAQ. The CDR3 runs 14 residues. V lost 5 bases to trimming and J lost 8 bases; unmatched junction nucleotides: 8. The CDR3 region is CASSHRGSGEKLFF. CDR3 sequence (DNA): TGTGCCAGCAGCCACAGGGGATCAGGAGAAAAACTGTTTTTT.

The chain is built from TRBV30 and TRBJ2-7, with TRBD1 identical over 9 bases. There are 13 residues in the CDR3. CDR1 and CDR2 (germline): GTSNPN, SVGIG (reference sequence). J gave up 3 bases and V 2 bases, and 2 bases lay outside the gene matches. In DNA, the CDR3 is TGTGCCTGGAGTCGACAGGGGGGCTACGAGCAGTACTTC. Translation gives CAWSRQGGYEQYF.

The chain recombines TRBV5-1 with TRBJ1-3, with no clear D. From germline, CDR1 is SGHRS and CDR2 YFSETQ. Between the trimmed V and J ends, which lost 0 bases and 0 bases, there was a span of 7 bases. The CDR3 is made up of 15 amino acids. CDR3 DNA sequence: TGCGCCAGCAGCTTGGGAGGCAGCTCTGGAAACACCATATATTTT. Its protein is CASSLGGSSGNTIYF. The full variable domain, in which reference TRBV5-1 and TRBJ1-3 provide the parts outside the CDR3, is KAGVTQTPRYLIKTRGQQVTLSCSPISGHRSVSWYQQTPGQGLQFLFEYFSETQRNKGNFPGRFSGRQFSNSRSEMNVSTLELGDSALYLCASSLGGSSGNTIYFGEGSWLTVV.

The CDR3 sequence is CASSLVGQVNGYTF. CDR3 nucleotides: TGTGCCAGCAGTTTGGTGGGACAGGTGAATGGCTACACCTTC. This rearrangement joins TRBV28 to TRBJ1-2; TRBD1 aligns across 8 bases. This CDR3 comprises 14 residues. Looked up from germline, CDR1 is MDHEN and CDR2 is SYDVKM. V was pared by 3 bases and J by 6 bases, with 6 bases of the junction left unmatched.

The chain joins TRBV24-1 to TRBJ1-2, with a weak D call TRBD1 (6 bases). This CDR3 is built from 15 residues. Germline CDR1 and CDR2: KGHDR and SFDVKD. Trimming cost V 0 bases and J 8 bases, with 15 bases left between them. CDR3 sequence: CATSDLRKAGEGYTF. The CDR3 coding sequence is TGTGCCACCAGTGATTTGAGGAAGGCAGGGGAGGGCTACACCTTC.

The CDR3 sequence: CASSQTGSSYEQYF. DNA for the CDR3: TGTGCCAGCAGTCAGACAGGGAGCTCCTACGAGCAGTACTTC. The rearrangement joins TRBV28 to TRBJ2-7, with 7 bases identical to TRBD1. Germline-derived CDR1 and CDR2 are MDHEN and SYDVKM. The CDR3 consists of 14 residues. Trimming cost V 5 bases and J 0 bases; bases outside gene matches: 4.

On this clone itself: The sample carries other DNA sequences with the same CDR3. The CDR3 loop reads CAISGSGTEAFF. The CDR3, as DNA: TGTGCCATCAGTGGGTCCGGGACTGAAGCTTTCTTT. The chain recombines TRBV10-3 with TRBJ1-1, with D uncertain. V was pared by 4 bases and J by 5 bases, with 8 bases between. Germline-derived CDR1 and CDR2 are ENHRY and SYGVKD. The CDR3 is 12 residues long.

The chain uses TRBV15 and TRBJ1-2, with D hard to call. Germline assignment: CDR1 LNHNV and CDR2 YYDKDF (reference sequence). The CDR3 is made up of 18 amino acids. Between the trimmed V and J ends, which lost 0 bases and 7 bases, there was a span of 24 bases. The CDR3 sequence: CATSREGSVRTLSGGYTF. For the CDR3, the DNA is TGTGCCACCAGCAGAGAGGGCTCAGTTCGCACCCTGTCCGGTGGCTACACCTTC.

The chain uses TRBV29-1 and TRBJ2-1; TRBD1 agrees at 8 bases. The ends lost 2 bases at V and 5 bases at J; junction bases unmatched: 11. This CDR3 has 16 amino acids. Germline-derived CDR1 and CDR2 are SQVTM and ANQGSEA. The CDR3 coding sequence is TGCAGCGTTGAAATAGGGGCCAGGGGGCCACACAATGAGCAGTTCTTC. This gives the protein CSVEIGARGPHNEQFF.

In its sample, this clone was seen once. The chain links TRBV19 to TRBJ2-7; 9 bases map to TRBD1. The trim removed 5 bases at V and 1 base at J, leaving 0 bases unmatched. The CDR3 sequence is 13 residues long. Germline values: CDR1 LNHDA, CDR2 SQIVND (reference sequence). CDR3 in amino acids: CASSGTGSYEQYF. Here the CDR3 DNA reads TGTGCCAGTAGTGGGACAGGGTCCTACGAGCAGTACTTC.

The chain links TRBV5-4 to TRBJ2-1; perhaps TRBD2 as D (5 bases). The CDR3 covers 16 residues. Trimming took off 4 bases at V and 0 bases at J, with 14 bases between the two ends. Germline assignment: CDR1 SGHNT and CDR2 YYREEE (reference sequence). This CDR3 reads CASSHPSSPSYNEQFF. Written as DNA, the CDR3 is TGTGCCAGCAGCCACCCTAGCAGTCCCTCCTACAATGAGCAGTTCTTC.

This chain uses TRBV7-8 with TRBJ2-1; 10 bases map to TRBD2. The CDR3 runs to 17 residues. Trimming took 5 bases from V and 7 from J; bases not matched to a gene: 14. Germline CDR1 SGHVS, CDR2 FQNEAQ. CDR3 amino acids: CASSLRLAGNYNNEQFF. CDR3 bases: TGTGCCAGCAGCCTAAGACTAGCGGGTAATTATAATAATGAGCAGTTCTTC. The entire variable domain, with the rest obtained from reference TRBV7-8 and TRBJ2-1, is as follows: GAGVSQSPRYKVAKRGQDVALRCDPISGHVSLFWYQQALGQGPEFLTYFQNEAQLDKSGLPSDRFFAERPEGSVSTLKIQRTQQEDSAVYLCASSLRLAGNYNNEQFFGPGTRLTVL.

The chain joins TRBV27 to TRBJ2-1, with D perhaps matching TRBD1 (6 bases). Germline lookup yields CDR1 MNHEY and CDR2 SMNVEV (reference sequence). The CDR3 spans 16 residues. Trimming cost V 3 bases and J 6 bases, with 18 bases left between them. This CDR3 reads CASSFHGTTVGNEQFF. Here the CDR3 DNA reads TGTGCCAGCAGTTTCCACGGGACAACCGTGGGCAATGAGCAGTTCTTC.

V and J are TRBV7-9 and TRBJ1-3; the D gene is possibly TRBD1 (5 bases). The germline V and J ends were trimmed by 1 base and 1 base, with 8 bases remaining between them. Per the germline V gene, CDR1 is SEHNR and CDR2 is FQNEAQ (reference sequence). The CDR3 is 15 amino acids. DNA of the CDR3: TGTGCCAGCAGCTTAGAGGGGAGGTCTGGAAACACCATATATTTT. This sequence encodes CASSLEGRSGNTIYF.

The V call is TRBV27, the J call TRBJ2-3; weak D call: TRBD2 (5 bases). The ends were cut back, 3 bases at V and 2 bases at J, with 15 bases in the middle. In germline, CDR1 is MNHEY, CDR2 SMNVEV (reference sequence). CDR3 length equals 16 residues. For the CDR3, the DNA is TGTGCCAGCAGTTTTCGGAGCCTAGCTTTCACAGATACGCAGTATTTT. Translation: CASSFRSLAFTDTQYF.